The 20 T cell receptor beta chains below were found in one sample sequenced in a study of T cells in Graves' hyperthyroidism and ophthalmopathy. Authors of the study amplified TCR beta CDR3 regions from RNA transcripts. The TCR CDR3 first-round RT-PCR relied on the HTBI primer set. TCRdb redid the calling of the multiplex PCR reads with MiXCR, one entry per CDR3 protein. This sample yields nearly 600,000 distinct CDR3 sequences, of which 13% to 15% are seen a single time; less than 9% belongs to the top ten. The source material was blood. Receptor source: a young woman with Graves' ophthalmopathy.

The rearrangement links TRBV4-1 to TRBJ2-1; D assignment may be TRBD1 or TRBD2 (5 bases each). V was pared by 4 bases and J by 1 base, with 17 bases between. The germline gives CDR1 MGHRA, CDR2 YSYEKL. The CDR3 covers 17 residues. The CDR3 sequence: CASSRRSGPASYNEQFF. CDR3 bases: TGCGCCAGCAGCCGACGCTCGGGACCCGCATCCTACAATGAGCAGTTCTTC.

This clonotype was found many times. The CDR3 bases are TGTGCCAGCAGATCCGATAGTGTCCAAGAGACCCAGTACTTC. Translated: CASRSDSVQETQYF. The gene calls are TRBV6-2 or TRBV6-3 and TRBJ2-5; no clear D. Germline CDR1 and CDR2: MNHEY and SVGEGT. Trimming pared 6 bases from V and 1 base from J, leaving 12 bases between. There are 14 residues in the CDR3.

This clonotype has a count of ten or more. The V and J genes are TRBV12-3 or TRBV12-4 and TRBJ2-7, with D perhaps matching TRBD2 (6 bases). The CDR3 covers 13 residues. V lost 2 bases to trimming and J lost 6 bases, with 11 bases between them. For the CDR3, the DNA is TGTGCCAGCAGTTTATGGACTAACGGCGAGCAGTACTTC. Its protein product is CASSLWTNGEQYF.

The chain uses TRBV20-1 and TRBJ2-3, with 12 bases fitting TRBD2. After removal of 6 bases from V and 0 bases from J, the junction contained 7 bases not matched to a gene. The CDR3 spans 16 residues. Germline-derived CDR1 and CDR2 are DFQATT and SNEGSKA (reference sequence). The CDR3 DNA reads TGCAGTGCCTCCCTAGCGGGAGGGCCGAGCACAGATACGCAGTATTTT. Amino acids: CSASLAGGPSTDTQYF.

This clonotype has a count of ten or more. V and J are TRBV3-1 and TRBJ2-5; D is unclear. V was clipped by 2 bases and J by 3 bases, with 4 bases between them. The germline CDR1 and CDR2 sequences are LGHDT and YNNKEL (reference sequence). This CDR3 is built from 12 residues. The CDR3 here is CASSQIEETQYF. The CDR3 DNA reads as TGTGCCAGCAGCCAAATCGAAGAGACCCAGTACTTC.

This clonotype was seen at least ten times. The chain recombines TRBV20-1 with TRBJ1-1; possible D gene TRBD1, 5 bases. Deletions cut 4 bases from V and 2 bases from J, with 14 bases between. The length of the CDR3 is 14 residues. Germline assignment: CDR1 DFQATT and CDR2 SNEGSKA (reference sequence). Written as DNA, the CDR3 is TGCAGTGCTAAATCGTCAGGGATCAACACTGAAGCTTTCTTT. Translated: CSAKSSGINTEAFF.

This chain joins TRBV27 and TRBJ2-2; 9 bases are shared with TRBD1. CDR3 size: 16 residues. The germline CDR1 and CDR2 sequences are MNHEY and SMNVEV (reference sequence). With V trimmed by 1 base and J by 5 bases, 5 bases remained unmatched. CDR3 DNA sequence: TGTGCCAGCAGTTTATTGCGGACAGGGGTTACCGGGGAGCTGTTTTTT. It is translated as CASSLLRTGVTGELFF.

This clonotype showed up just a few times. This chain uses TRBV13 with TRBJ1-3; D is perhaps TRBD1 (6 bases). Germline-derived CDR1 and CDR2 are PRHDT and FYEKMQ (reference sequence). The ends were cut back, 3 bases at V and 4 bases at J, with 16 bases in the middle. The CDR3 totals 16 residues. For the CDR3, the DNA is TGTGCCAGCAGCTTCCCCCCAGGGGCGGGAGGAAACACCATATATTTT. It yields the protein CASSFPPGAGGNTIYF.

Details on this clonotype: Germline and junction disagree at one end, which may indicate a read error. The chain recombines TRBV11-2 with TRBJ2-7, with D perhaps matching TRBD1 (6 bases). There are 13 residues in the CDR3. CDR1 is SGHAT, CDR2 FQNNGV, per germline. The CDR3 bases are TGCGCCAGCAGACCAGGGGACTCCTACGAGCAGTACTTC. Translated: CASRPGDSYEQYF.

At least ten counts were recorded for this clonotype. The chain employs TRBV29-1 and TRBJ2-5; D not resolved. CDR1 and CDR2 (germline): SQVTM, ANQGSEA. This CDR3 has 14 residues. V gave up 4 bases and J gave up 2 bases, with 14 bases separating them. The CDR3 reads CSVVGQLRQETQYF. The CDR3 nucleotides are TGCAGCGTTGTCGGGCAGTTACGGCAAGAGACCCAGTACTTC. Full variable domain (rest looked up from reference TRBV29-1 and TRBJ2-5): SAVISQKPSRDICQRGTSLTIQCQVDSQVTMMFWYRQQPGQSLTLIATANQGSEATYESGFVIDKFPISRPNLTFSTLTVSNMSPEDSSIYLCSVVGQLRQETQYFGPGTRLLVL.

In this sample, this clonotype turned up many times. The rearrangement uses TRBV7-3 and TRBJ2-3; D is possibly TRBD2 (6 bases). V gave up 2 bases and J gave up 1 base, with 10 bases separating them. CDR3 length: 15 residues. CDR1 SGHTA and CDR2 FQGTGA come from the germline V gene. In nucleotides, the CDR3 is TGTGCCAGCAGCTTATTGGGGGGAGGCACAGATACGCAGTATTTT. Translated: CASSLLGGGTDTQYF. The full variable domain, with the rest looked up from reference TRBV7-3 and TRBJ2-3, is GAGVSQTPSNKVTEKGKYVELRCDPISGHTALYWYRQSLGQGPEFLIYFQGTGAADDSGLPNDRFFAVRPEGSVSTLKIQRTERGDSAVYLCASSLLGGGTDTQYFGPGTRLTVL.

This clonotype was detected many times. The chain carries TRBV2 and TRBJ2-1; possibly TRBD1 for D (6 bases). The CDR3 length is 13 residues. With 6 bases removed from V and 7 bases from J, the gap between germline ends came to 13 bases. Germline V gene data show CDR1 as SNHLY and CDR2 as FYNNEI. CDR3 bases: TGTGCCAGCAGAGACCACAGGGTGAATGAGCAGTTCTTC. It is translated as CASRDHRVNEQFF.

This clonotype was picked up many times. The chain joins TRBV7-9 to TRBJ1-2, with 9 bases fitting TRBD1. The CDR3 totals 15 residues. J lost 3 bases, V lost 5 bases, and 7 bases had no gene match. Germline values: CDR1 SEHNR, CDR2 FQNEAQ (reference sequence). CDR3 nucleotide sequence: TGTGCCAGCAGCGTAACAGGGGGCATTGACTATGGCTACACCTTC. It specifies CASSVTGGIDYGYTF.

This clonotype was recorded a few times. The chain carries TRBV19 and TRBJ1-1, with 7 bases fitting TRBD1. The CDR3 has 14 amino acids. J was trimmed by 5 bases and V by 3 bases; bases with no gene match: 6. Germline CDR1 is LNHDA and CDR2 is SQIVND (reference sequence). The CDR3 region is CASSIGAGGTEAFF. In DNA form, the CDR3 reads TGTGCCAGTAGTATTGGAGCAGGGGGTACTGAAGCTTTCTTT.

The chain uses TRBV10-2 and TRBJ2-7, with D possibly being TRBD2 (6 bases). Germline V gene lookup returns CDR1 WSHSY and CDR2 SAAADI. CDR3 length: 13 residues. Trimming stripped 8 bases from V and 4 bases from J, with 15 bases between. This CDR3 reads CASGTSITYEQYF. The CDR3, as DNA: TGCGCCAGCGGAACTAGCATCACATACGAGCAGTACTTC.

Many counts were recorded for this clonotype. The chain employs TRBV11-2 and TRBJ1-2; perhaps TRBD1 as D (6 bases). V lost 5 bases and J lost 8, with 15 bases in between. CDR3 length: 13 residues. Per germline, CDR1 SGHAT and CDR2 FQNNGV. CDR3 loop: CASSPQTGNGYTF. The DNA of the CDR3 is TGTGCCAGCAGCCCCCAGACAGGAAACGGCTACACCTTC.

This clonotype was seen more than once but under ten times. The J gene is TRBJ2-1, the V gene TRBV6-2 or TRBV6-3; TRBD2 might be the D (5 bases). Trimming cost V 4 bases and J 0 bases, with 10 bases left between them. CDR1 is MNHEY and CDR2 is SVGEGT in the germline V gene. CDR3 length: 15 residues. DNA for the CDR3: TGTGCCAGCAGTTTTAGCGATGGCTCCTACAATGAGCAGTTCTTC. As protein: CASSFSDGSYNEQFF.

This clonotype was seen a single time. The chain carries TRBV2 and TRBJ1-1; D is perhaps TRBD1 (6 bases). V was clipped by 0 bases and J by 3 bases, with 20 bases between them. The CDR3 totals 18 residues. CDR1 SNHLY and CDR2 FYNNEI come from the germline V gene. CDR3 region: CASSEAGFLGAGDTEAFF. CDR3 nucleotides: TGTGCCAGCAGTGAAGCGGGGTTCCTAGGGGCAGGGGACACTGAAGCTTTCTTT. Full variable domain (rest looked up from reference TRBV2 and TRBJ1-1): EPEVTQTPSHQVTQMGQEVILRCVPISNHLYFYWYRQILGQKVEFLVSFYNNEISEKSEIFDDQFSVERPDGSNFTLKIRSTKLEDSAMYFCASSEAGFLGAGDTEAFFGQGTRLTVV.

The chain has TRBV5-1 and TRBJ2-1, with 12 positions matching TRBD2. Trimming at V came to 0 bases and at J to 4 bases, leaving 8 bases not matched to a gene. The germline V gene encodes CDR1 SGHRS and CDR2 YFSETQ. The CDR3 is 18 residues long. The CDR3 region has the DNA TGCGCCAGCAGCTTGGACCCACCCGGGACTAGCGGGTACAATGAGCAGTTCTTC. Amino acids: CASSLDPPGTSGYNEQFF.

With respect to this clonotype: This may come from a read error, since a much larger clone is one base off. This sequence joins TRBV7-9 and TRBJ2-1, with 7 nucleotides matching TRBD2. Germline loops: CDR1 SEHNR, CDR2 FQNEAQ (reference sequence). The length of the CDR3 is 15 residues. The V segment lost 1 base and the J segment 7 bases; nucleotides outside the gene matches: 7. The CDR3 loop reads CASSLGGRPRNEQFF. CDR3 DNA: TGTGCCAGCAGCTTAGGCGGGAGACCCAGAAATGAGCAGTTCTTC. The complete variable domain, with remaining parts taken from reference TRBV7-9 and TRBJ2-1, reads DTGVSQNPRHKITKRGQNVTFRCDPISEHNRLYWYRQTLGQGPEFLTYFQNEAQLEKSRLLSDRFSAERPKGSFSTLEIQRTEQGDSAMYLCASSLGGRPRNEQFFGPGTRLTVL.